Following are 10 T cell receptor beta chains from one sample sequenced in a study of shared clonotypes between healthy human individuals. TCRdb's copy holds only in-frame clones and misses some; the assay was immunoSEQ multiplex PCR. The data show 900,000 to 1,200,000 clones, 75% to 85% seen once. The specimen sequenced was memory CD4+ T cells from PBMCs. Subset specified: CD45RA-negative fraction. The receptors here all came from a young man in good health. Some clones in this sample may be carry-over from other donors' samples.

The chain joins TRBV5-4 to TRBJ2-7, with TRBD1 matching over 10 bases. V gave up 2 bases and J gave up 2 bases; unmatched junction bases: 4. Germline-derived CDR1 and CDR2 are SGHNT and YYREEE (reference sequence). The CDR3 has 15 amino acids. The CDR3 region has the DNA TGTGCCAGCAGCTTTAGGGGGACAGGGGCCTACGAGCAGTACTTC. This gives the protein CASSFRGTGAYEQYF.

This sequence joins TRBV2 and TRBJ1-5; 8 nucleotides match TRBD1. CDR3 length equals 14 residues. CDR1 is SNHLY, CDR2 FYNNEI, per germline. J gave up 5 bases and V 6 bases, and 6 bases lay outside the gene matches. CDR3 region: CASSDQTGDQPQHF. The DNA of the CDR3 is TGTGCCAGCAGCGACCAGACAGGGGATCAGCCCCAGCATTTT.

The chain employs TRBV7-3 and TRBJ2-2, with 8 bases aligning to TRBD1. The CDR3 extends over 15 amino acids. Trimming at V came to 5 bases and at J to 4 bases, leaving 6 bases not matched to a gene. Germline V gene data show CDR1 as SGHTA and CDR2 as FQGTGA. The CDR3 reads CASSTQGAGTGELFF. CDR3 in DNA: TGTGCCAGCAGCACCCAGGGGGCTGGCACCGGGGAGCTGTTTTTT.

CDR3 loop: CASSQELTASSGNTIYF. CDR3 nucleotides: TGCGCCAGCAGCCAAGAACTAACAGCGAGCTCTGGAAACACCATATATTTT. The J gene is TRBJ1-3, the V gene TRBV4-1; D not certain. Looked up from germline, CDR1 is MGHRA and CDR2 is YSYEKL. Between the trimmed V and J ends, which lost 0 bases and 0 bases, there was a span of 12 bases. The CDR3 is made up of 17 amino acids.

The genes are TRBV7-8 and TRBJ2-5; 9 positions agree with TRBD2. CDR3 size: 15 residues. With 5 bases clipped from V and 6 bases from J, the junction kept 10 bases outside the gene matches. In germline, CDR1 is SGHVS, CDR2 FQNEAQ. The CDR3 is CASSLLAGEAKTQYF. CDR3 DNA sequence: TGTGCCAGCAGCCTCTTAGCGGGAGAGGCAAAGACCCAGTACTTC.

The chain has TRBV27 and TRBJ2-5, with 7 bases lining up with TRBD2. Unmatched junction bases numbered 8, after V lost 6 bases and J lost 4 bases. The CDR3 contains 14 residues. Per germline, CDR1 MNHEY and CDR2 SMNVEV (reference sequence). CDR3 sequence: CASRPGRGSETQYF. The DNA of the CDR3 is TGTGCCAGCAGACCAGGGAGGGGTTCAGAGACCCAGTACTTC.

The chain carries TRBV5-1 and TRBJ2-3; D might be TRBD1 (5 bases). Germline V CDR1 and CDR2: SGHRS, YFSETQ. The CDR3 loop spans 14 amino acids. Trimming pared 3 bases from V and 0 bases from J, leaving 8 bases between. CDR3 DNA: TGCGCCAGCAGCTGGGCAGGGAGCACAGATACGCAGTATTTT. It specifies CASSWAGSTDTQYF.

V and J are TRBV9 and TRBJ1-4; D uncertain. Trimming removed 2 bases at V and 4 bases at J, with 6 bases between. The CDR3 contains 13 residues. CDR1 is SGDLS and CDR2 is YYNGEE in the germline V gene. The DNA of the CDR3 is TGTGCCAGCAGCGTCGCGAATAATGAAAAACTGTTTTTT. Encoded protein: CASSVANNEKLFF.

The rearrangement joins TRBV25-1 to TRBJ1-3; D call uncertain. CDR3 length equals 14 residues. V was cut by 3 bases and J by 0 bases, with 6 bases left in between. Germline CDR1 is MGHDK and CDR2 is SYGVNS. Here the CDR3 reads CASSDSRSGNTIYF. DNA for the CDR3: TGTGCCAGCAGTGACAGTCGCTCTGGAAACACCATATATTTT.

V is TRBV7-3 and J is TRBJ2-5, with 8 bases matching TRBD1. V was pared by 5 bases and J by 2 bases, with 7 bases of the junction left unmatched. The germline V gene encodes CDR1 SGHTA and CDR2 FQGTGA. This CDR3 comprises 15 residues. This CDR3 is CASSPGDRMQETQYF. In DNA form, the CDR3 reads TGTGCCAGCAGCCCCGGGGACAGGATGCAAGAGACCCAGTACTTC.